Presented here are 17 T cell receptor beta chains from one specimen sequenced in a study of blood T cell repertoires in COVID-19. This table comes from immunoSEQ multiplex PCR, and its TCRdb copy is limited to in-frame clones, with some not included. This sample carries under 350,000 clones, 75% to 95% of them seen once, and the ten largest clones take nearly 7%. The sample taken for sequencing was peripheral blood. The receptor set was obtained from a woman aged 25 to 39 with COVID-19, enrolled during active disease.

This clone was found a few times. The V and J genes are TRBV18 and TRBJ1-1; D perhaps matches TRBD1 (6 bases). CDR3 length: 16 residues. Germline V CDR1 and CDR2: KGHSH, LQKENI. V shed 5 bases and J shed 1 base, with 17 bases lying between them. The CDR3 protein is CASSSLDQTGNTEAFF. For the CDR3, the DNA is TGTGCCAGCTCATCTCTGGACCAGACAGGGAACACTGAAGCTTTCTTT.

This chain joins TRBV29-1 and TRBJ1-2, with a weak D call TRBD1 (5 bases). Germline V gives CDR1 SQVTM, CDR2 ANQGSEA. The CDR3 covers 12 residues. Trimming left V 4 bases short and J 8 bases short, with 14 bases between. The CDR3 reads CSVVGQGHGYTF. The DNA for the CDR3 is TGCAGCGTTGTGGGGCAGGGCCACGGCTACACCTTC.

The chain employs TRBV7-8 and TRBJ1-2, with a weak D call TRBD1 (5 bases). Germline V lookup: CDR1 SGHVS, CDR2 FQNEAQ. The CDR3 extends over 15 amino acids. Trimming removed 8 bases from V and 0 bases from J, with 16 bases in between. The CDR3 DNA is TGTGCCAGCTCGGAGGGAGGGGCCTCTAACTATGGCTACACCTTC. Its translation is CASSEGGASNYGYTF.

J is TRBJ2-2 and V is TRBV24-1, with D maybe TRBD2 (6 bases). V shed 2 bases and J shed 4 bases, with 22 bases lying between them. Germline V gene sequence: CDR1 KGHDR, CDR2 SFDVKD. The CDR3 runs to 19 residues. The CDR3 sequence is CATSDSRDSPFRGTGELFF. In DNA form, the CDR3 reads TGTGCCACCAGTGATTCCCGGGACTCCCCCTTTAGGGGCACCGGGGAGCTGTTTTTT.

In this sample, this clone turned up many times. The chain joins TRBV7-9 to TRBJ2-1; 11 bases map to TRBD2. With 5 bases clipped from V and 2 bases from J, the junction kept 2 bases outside the gene matches. The CDR3 runs to 15 residues. The V gene's germline CDR1 is SEHNR and CDR2 FQNEAQ (reference sequence). This CDR3 is CASSPGLAAYNEQFF. The CDR3 nucleotides read TGTGCCAGCAGCCCGGGACTAGCGGCCTACAATGAGCAGTTCTTC.

The rearrangement joins TRBV25-1 to TRBJ1-2, with a possible D match to TRBD1 (6 bases). The CDR3 has 15 amino acids. CDR1 is MGHDK, CDR2 SYGVNS, per germline. Trimming took 3 bases from V and 2 from J, leaving 13 bases between them. CDR3 bases: TGTGCCAGCAGTGATCGGGGGGCTCTGAACTATGGCTACACCTTC. Residues: CASSDRGALNYGYTF.

This clone was recorded only once. CDR3 protein: CASSLQGRTEAFF. CDR3 nucleotide sequence: TGCGCCAGCAGCCTACAGGGTAGAACTGAAGCTTTCTTT. V usage is TRBV4-1 and J usage is TRBJ1-1; perhaps TRBD1 as D (6 bases). Trimming shortened V by 4 bases and J by 5 bases, and 11 bases separated the two germline ends. The CDR3 has 13 amino acids. CDR1 is MGHRA and CDR2 is YSYEKL in the germline V gene.

The chain employs TRBV29-1 and TRBJ2-5, with D tentatively TRBD2 (5 bases). CDR3 length: 13 amino acids. The V gene's germline CDR1 is SQVTM and CDR2 ANQGSEA. Trimming stripped 4 bases from V and 0 bases from J, with 9 bases between. The CDR3 nucleotides are TGCAGCGTTGCCCGGGGTTACCAAGAGACCCAGTACTTC. Its translation: CSVARGYQETQYF.

The chain recombines TRBV11-2 with TRBJ2-2, with D perhaps matching TRBD2 (6 bases). CDR1 is SGHAT, CDR2 FQNNGV, per germline. The V end was cut by 1 base, the J end by 6 bases, with 15 bases between. This CDR3 region has 16 residues. The CDR3: CASSLAWDSHPGELFF. Here the CDR3 DNA reads TGTGCCAGCAGCTTAGCCTGGGACTCTCACCCCGGGGAGCTGTTTTTT.

The CDR3: CAWSEGGRNYGYTF. The CDR3 nucleotides read TGTGCCTGGAGTGAAGGGGGTCGTAACTATGGCTACACCTTC. The V call is TRBV30, the J call TRBJ1-2; D is perhaps TRBD1 (6 bases). Germline assignment: CDR1 GTSNPN and CDR2 SVGIG (reference sequence). The CDR3 extends over 14 amino acids. The V gene lost 1 base and the J gene lost 1 base, with 10 bases spanning the gap. Full variable domain (outside the CDR3, taken from reference TRBV30 and TRBJ1-2): SQTIHQWPATLVQPVGSPLSLECTVEGTSNPNLYWYRQAAGRGLQLLFYSVGIGQISSEVPQNLSASRPQDRQFILSSKKLLLSDSGFYLCAWSEGGRNYGYTFGSGTRLTVV.

The V and J genes are TRBV28 and TRBJ2-3; D is perhaps TRBD2 (5 bases). The CDR3 contains 16 residues. CDR1 and CDR2 (germline): MDHEN, SYDVKM. V lost 4 bases and J 6 bases, leaving 20 bases between the germline ends. CDR3 in DNA: TGTGCCAGCAGTTCCCCGGGATCGAGGGTTTCGGATACGCAGTATTTT. Translation gives CASSSPGSRVSDTQYF.

The genes are TRBV5-8 and TRBJ2-2, with TRBD1 as a possible D gene (5 bases). This CDR3 contains 15 residues. The V and J ends lost 0 bases and 6 bases respectively, with 12 bases between them. Germline CDR1 reads SGHTS; CDR2 reads YDEGEE. The CDR3 is CASSLVRGRPGELFF. CDR3 nucleotide sequence: TGTGCCAGCAGCTTGGTTAGGGGCCGTCCCGGGGAGCTGTTTTTT.

This rearrangement joins TRBV28 to TRBJ2-3, with 11 bases aligning to TRBD2. The CDR3 sequence is 16 residues long. From germline, CDR1 is MDHEN and CDR2 SYDVKM. After removal of 6 bases from V and 0 bases from J, the junction contained 5 bases not matched to a gene. CDR3 in amino acids: CASRGTSGTSTDTQYF. The CDR3 DNA follows: TGTGCCAGCAGGGGGACTAGCGGAACTAGCACAGATACGCAGTATTTT.

The rearrangement joins TRBV7-9 to TRBJ1-5, with no clear D. This CDR3 has 14 amino acids. Trimming took off 0 bases at V and 0 bases at J, with 3 bases between the two ends. The V gene's germline CDR1 is SEHNR and CDR2 FQNEAQ (reference sequence). The CDR3 DNA reads TGTGCCAGCAGCTTAGCTAATAGCAATCAGCCCCAGCATTTT. Translation gives CASSLANSNQPQHF.

The chain recombines TRBV9 with TRBJ2-1; 13 positions agree with TRBD2. CDR1 SGDLS and CDR2 YYNGEE come from the germline V gene. The CDR3 length is 15 residues. V lost 4 bases and J lost 5; bases outside the gene matches: 3. The CDR3 nucleotides read TGTGCCAGCAGCTTTACTAGCGGGGGGGACAATGAGCAGTTCTTC. It codes for CASSFTSGGDNEQFF.

V usage is TRBV24-1 and J usage is TRBJ2-3; 10 positions match TRBD2. The CDR3 has 18 residues. CDR1 KGHDR and CDR2 SFDVKD come from the germline V gene. Trimming took 2 bases from V and 2 from J; bases not matched to a gene: 9. The CDR3 sequence is CATSDSASGSAITDTQYF. The CDR3 coding sequence is TGTGCCACCAGTGATTCTGCTAGCGGGAGTGCGATCACAGATACGCAGTATTTT.

CDR3 coding DNA: TGTGCCAGCAGTTACTCGACGGGGGGCAATGAGCAGTTCTTC. Its translation is CASSYSTGGNEQFF. This chain links TRBV6-6 with TRBJ2-1; 7 positions agree with TRBD2. Germline CDR1 MNHNY, CDR2 SVGAGI (reference sequence). This CDR3 region has 14 residues. Unmatched junction bases numbered 2, after V lost 0 bases and J lost 6 bases.